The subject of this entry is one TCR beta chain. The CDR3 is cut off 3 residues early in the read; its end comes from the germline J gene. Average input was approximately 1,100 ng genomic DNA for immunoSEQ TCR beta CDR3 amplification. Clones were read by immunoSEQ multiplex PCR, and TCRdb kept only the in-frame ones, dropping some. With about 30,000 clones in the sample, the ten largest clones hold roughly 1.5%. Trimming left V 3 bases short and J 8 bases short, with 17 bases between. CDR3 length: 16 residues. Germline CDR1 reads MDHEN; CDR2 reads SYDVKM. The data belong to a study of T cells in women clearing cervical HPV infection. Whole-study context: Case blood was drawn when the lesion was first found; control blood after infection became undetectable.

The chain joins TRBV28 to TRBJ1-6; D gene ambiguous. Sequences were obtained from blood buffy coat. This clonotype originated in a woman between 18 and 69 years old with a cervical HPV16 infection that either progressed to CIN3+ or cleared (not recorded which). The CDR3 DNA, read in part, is TGTGCCAGCAGTTTCCCTGGTCGGGTTAGGCATTCACCC. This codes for CASSFPGRVRHSP. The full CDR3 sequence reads CASSFPGRVRHSPLHF.